This TCR beta chain was captured in a study of blood T cell repertoires in COVID-19 (TCRdb year 2020). Concerning the study at large: Samples from collaborators originated in the United States, Italy and Spain and spanned both the acute and convalescent phases of COVID-19. Where available, HLA class I and class II types were taken from metadata supplied by the sample provider and were not determined by assay-based typing. The repertoires were made available in a free public database intended to serve as a resource for research on the immune response to SARS-CoV-2. A de-identified subject ID, COVID-19 status, age in years and sex were almost always included in the sample metadata. Samples came from the ongoing ImmuneRACE study (first 160 participants) plus 1,254 subjects from 6 global collaborators. The material from the prospective study consisted of cDNA or gDNA derived from T cells, B-cell-depleted T cells, or PBMCs. Subjects who had been exposed to COVID-19, were actively infected with it, or had recovered from it provided the deeply sampled blood TCRbeta repertoires that made up the dataset.

The collaborating institutions used their own protocols to collect whole blood in K2EDTA tubes. For TCRbeta analysis, collaborators shipped samples in one of three forms: frozen whole blood, isolated PBMCs, or DNA extracted from either of those sample types. Study-wide conclusions, independent of this receptor: How much clinical and demographic metadata was included differed by source and by participant, and the metadata was provided uncurated.

The trim is 0 bases for V and 4 bases for J, with a gap of 19 bases between the germline ends. Reading the germline V gene gives CDR1 MNHEY and CDR2 SVGEGT. The CDR3 starts with the cysteine, ends with the phenylalanine, and has 17 residues. Only CDR3 DNA is held: 51 bases, read in frame from base 1. Points on this clone: It lacks a known antigen. Per-base qualities were not stored, and no clone one base away is much larger.

TCRbeta CDR3 regions were amplified from genomic DNA using the immunoSEQ Assay, a bias-controlled multiplex PCR. The original methods were these. The number of nucleated cells in each sample was estimated from the amplification of reference gene primers within the assay. To quantify the absolute abundance of each unique TCRbeta CDR3 rearrangement, sequence reads were collapsed and filtered. For each sample, productive Simpson clonality was calculated by taking the square root of Simpson's diversity index across productive rearrangements. The source is immuneACCESS, and TCRdb retained only in-frame sequences with V and J called. Part of the clones is not carried over; for the studies checked, unresolved V genes explain less than half of this, and the remainder is unexplained. D and trimming come from the DNA, and the V and J calls and clone size come from that table. For this sample there are a few hundred thousand clones; 89% appear just once. 9.5% to 15% of the sample belongs to the ten largest clones.

This receptor was obtained from a woman in her sixties with acute or convalescent COVID-19. Recombination joined TRBV6-2 or TRBV6-3 with TRBJ2-7; TRBD2 could be the D gene, as 5 bases match. The sequencing sample was made of peripheral blood. The nucleotides are TGTGCCAGCAGTTACTCTCTATATCGGGGTCTGGGGTACGAGCAGTACTTC. This encodes CASSYSLYRGLGYEQYF.